Here is one TCR beta chain with its context. The sample is drawn from a study of blood T cell repertoires in COVID-19. Study as a whole: COVID-19 samples collected from the United States, Italy and Spain covered acute and convalescent phases.

In the 2 weeks before study entry, exposed participants met a COVID-19 case, which was PCR-confirmed or clinician-diagnosed. TCRdb's table, derived via immunoSEQ multiplex PCR, lists solely in-frame clones and lacks some. The sample holds some 300,000 clones, 90% to 95% seen once. The CDR3 has 11 amino acids. V was shortened by 5 bases and J by 5 bases, with 7 bases between the two germline ends. Germline values: CDR1 SGHRS, CDR2 YFSETQ. Sequences were obtained from PBMCs or T cells enriched from blood (not recorded which). The receptor was derived from a woman aged 30 to 39 who had been exposed to COVID-19. The V and J genes are TRBV5-1 and TRBJ2-5, with D hard to call. This CDR3 reads CASSLTETQYF. The CDR3 DNA reads as TGCGCCAGCAGTCTAACCGAGACCCAGTACTTC. The full variable domain, in which reference TRBV5-1 and TRBJ2-5 provide the parts outside the CDR3, is KAGVTQTPRYLIKTRGQQVTLSCSPISGHRSVSWYQQTPGQGLQFLFEYFSETQRNKGNFPGRFSGRQFSNSRSEMNVSTLELGDSALYLCASSLTETQYFGPGTRLLVL.